Shown below are 31 T cell receptor beta chains from a single sample sequenced in a study of T cells in Graves' hyperthyroidism and ophthalmopathy. What was amplified from RNA transcripts were TCR beta CDR3 regions. The HTBI set primed first-round TCR CDR3 RT-PCR. MiXCR, run by TCRdb on the multiplex PCR reads, gives a single entry per CDR3 protein. The sample has around 660,000 distinct CDR3 sequences, approximately 42% seen once; the top ten hold under 8.5%. The sample consisted of peripheral blood or thyroid tissue (not recorded which). All receptors come from an adult man with Graves' disease, either hyperthyroidism or ophthalmopathy (not recorded which).

V and J are TRBV5-1 and TRBJ1-6; no definite D call. The CDR3 sequence is 14 residues long. With 0 bases removed from V and 6 bases from J, the gap between germline ends came to 7 bases. Germline-derived CDR1 and CDR2 are SGHRS and YFSETQ. CDR3 sequence (DNA): TGCGCCAGCAGCTTGGGTGACGCTAATTCACCCCTCCACTTT. This codes for CASSLGDANSPLHF.

This clonotype was recorded a few times. V gene TRBV7-8 combines with J gene TRBJ1-2; tentatively, D is TRBD1 (6 bases). Trimming left V 4 bases short and J 8 bases short, with 23 bases between. CDR1 and CDR2 (germline): SGHVS, FQNEAQ. The CDR3 consists of 16 residues. CDR3 coding DNA: TGTGCCAGCAGCTCCCTTAAAGGGGGGGGCGCAGTGGGCTACACCTTC. This encodes CASSSLKGGGAVGYTF.

The chain carries TRBV6-6 and TRBJ1-5, with 8 bases identical to TRBD1. Germline CDR1 reads MNHNY; CDR2 reads SVGAGI (reference sequence). The length of the CDR3 is 12 residues. With 6 bases clipped from V and 5 bases from J, the junction kept 0 bases outside the gene matches. CDR3 in DNA: TGTGCCAGCAGGACAGGGGATCAGCCCCAGCATTTT. It specifies CASRTGDQPQHF.

Concerning this clonotype: The junction departs from the called germline gene at one end, perhaps through a read error. The J gene is TRBJ1-6, the V gene TRBV10-2; the D gene is possibly TRBD1 (6 bases). The germline gives CDR1 WSHSY, CDR2 SAAADI. The CDR3 contains 12 residues. The CDR3 region has the DNA TGCGTCAGCCAGAGGGGGGATTCACCCCTCCACTTT. It codes for CVSQRGDSPLHF.

Comment on this clonotype: One end of the junction fails to match germline, which may point to a read error. The rearrangement uses TRBV2 and TRBJ1-4; 10 nucleotides line up with TRBD1. The CDR3 contains 14 residues. Germline assignment: CDR1 SNHLY and CDR2 FYNNEI. The CDR3 spells CASSGGTGEGKLLF. The DNA of the CDR3 is TGTGCCAGCAGCGGAGGGACAGGGGAAGGAAAACTGCTTTTT.

The genes are TRBV6-5 and TRBJ2-7; TRBD2 agrees at 12 bases. In germline, CDR1 is MNHEY, CDR2 SVGAGI. The CDR3 covers 15 residues. The ends lost 6 bases at V and 2 bases at J; junction bases unmatched: 5. The CDR3 loop is CASRLLAGGAYEQYF. CDR3 nucleotide sequence: TGTGCCAGCAGGCTACTAGCGGGGGGTGCCTACGAGCAGTACTTC.

This clonotype occurred once. This chain links TRBV2 with TRBJ1-1; TRBD1 agrees at 8 bases. The CDR3 has 17 amino acids. CDR1 is SNHLY and CDR2 is FYNNEI in the germline V gene. V lost 8 bases and J lost 4; bases outside the gene matches: 18. CDR3 bases: TGTGCCAGCTTCTCCCGCGGCAGGGGGCCCGCTAGCACTGAAGCTTTCTTT. Amino acids: CASFSRGRGPASTEAFF.

The chain couples TRBV2 to TRBJ1-4; weak D call: TRBD1 (5 bases). V was clipped by 7 bases and J by 3 bases, with 12 bases between them. This CDR3 comprises 14 residues. CDR1 is SNHLY, CDR2 FYNNEI, per germline. CDR3: CASMRQTANEKLFF. The CDR3 bases are TGTGCCAGCATGCGGCAGACAGCTAATGAAAAACTGTTTTTT.

In DNA, the CDR3 is TGTGCCAGCAGCCAAGTCATAGGGTACGCTTTCTTT. Residues: CASSQVIGYAFF. The rearrangement links TRBV25-1 to TRBJ1-1; no firm D call. The V gene's germline CDR1 is MGHDK and CDR2 SYGVNS. The CDR3 has 12 amino acids. V was trimmed by 6 bases and J by 11 bases, leaving 16 bases between them.

The chain carries TRBV10-3 and TRBJ1-2; TRBD1 aligns across 9 bases. Germline lookup yields CDR1 ENHRY and CDR2 SYGVKD. Germline trimming cut 4 bases from V and 7 bases from J; bases unmatched to any gene: 7. The CDR3 has 14 residues. The CDR3 DNA sequence: TGTGCCATCAGTGCTACACAGGGGGCCGGTGGCTACACCTTC. Translation gives CAISATQGAGGYTF.

This clonotype was seen a handful of times. The chain couples TRBV12-3 or TRBV12-4 to TRBJ1-2; D possibly corresponds to TRBD1 (6 bases). Between the trimmed V and J ends, which lost 5 bases and 5 bases, there was a span of 18 bases. This CDR3 is 15 amino acids long. CDR3 in DNA: TGTGCCAGCAGTGAAGGTACAGGGTCTGTGTATGGCTACACCTTC. This codes for CASSEGTGSVYGYTF.

This clonotype has a handful of counts. The chain couples TRBV7-2 to TRBJ1-2, with D possibly TRBD1 on 5 matching bases. V was clipped by 3 bases and J by 3 bases, with 20 bases between them. Germline-derived CDR1 and CDR2 are SGHTA and FQGNSA. The CDR3 runs to 17 residues. The CDR3 DNA reads as TGTGCCAGCAGCTTGGACCCCCGGGGGGGGAGATACTATGGCTACACCTTC. Amino acid sequence: CASSLDPRGGRYYGYTF.

This clonotype was seen a few times. The chain recombines TRBV7-9 with TRBJ1-2; D unclear. Germline CDR1 and CDR2: SEHNR and FQNEAQ (reference sequence). The CDR3 runs to 14 residues. V was trimmed by 1 base and J by 8 bases, leaving 14 bases between them. The CDR3: CASSLVSPPGGYTF. The CDR3 DNA sequence: TGTGCCAGCAGCTTAGTATCCCCCCCCGGCGGCTACACCTTC. Supplemented by reference TRBV7-9 and TRBJ1-2, the full variable domain reads DTGVSQNPRHKITKRGQNVTFRCDPISEHNRLYWYRQTLGQGPEFLTYFQNEAQLEKSRLLSDRFSAERPKGSFSTLEIQRTEQGDSAMYLCASSLVSPPGGYTFGSGTRLTVV.

V gene TRBV5-1 combines with J gene TRBJ1-1, with TRBD1 as a possible D gene (6 bases). Trimming removed 2 bases at V and 8 bases at J, with 16 bases between. The CDR3 covers 14 residues. Germline CDR1 SGHRS, CDR2 YFSETQ. In DNA, the CDR3 is TGCGCCAGCAGCTTCTATGGGGCACAGGGCGAAGCTTTCTTT. This gives the protein CASSFYGAQGEAFF.

There are a few counts of this clonotype. The chain links TRBV19 to TRBJ1-2, with unresolved D. CDR1 and CDR2 from the germline V gene are LNHDA and SQIVND (reference sequence). This CDR3 is built from 12 residues. V was pared by 3 bases and J by 10 bases, with 12 bases between. CDR3 amino acids: CASSIIGLPYTF. In DNA form, the CDR3 reads TGTGCCAGTAGTATTATCGGACTACCCTACACCTTC.

This chain joins TRBV25-1 and TRBJ2-7; possible D gene TRBD1, 5 bases. Germline CDR1 reads MGHDK; CDR2 reads SYGVNS. The CDR3 loop spans 13 amino acids. The ends were cut back, 1 base at V and 3 bases at J, with 7 bases in the middle. The CDR3 spells CASSEWGVYEQYF. The CDR3 region has the DNA TGTGCCAGCAGTGAATGGGGCGTCTACGAGCAGTACTTC.

The chain carries TRBV5-1 and TRBJ2-6; 7 bases align to TRBD1. This CDR3 has 16 residues. CDR1 SGHRS and CDR2 YFSETQ come from the germline V gene. V lost 3 bases, J lost 6 bases, and 9 bases stayed unmatched. The CDR3 coding sequence is TGCGCCAGCAGCTCCCTGAGAGGGGGCGAGGCCAACGTCCTGACTTTC. The encoded protein is CASSSLRGGEANVLTF.

This clonotype has more than one count but fewer than ten. V usage is TRBV7-9 and J usage is TRBJ1-2; D possibly corresponds to TRBD1 (5 bases). V was pared by 7 bases and J by 0 bases, with 15 bases between. Germline CDR1 is SEHNR and CDR2 is FQNEAQ (reference sequence). The CDR3 loop spans 15 amino acids. The CDR3 DNA reads as TGTGCCAGCACCCGAGAGGGGTGGGCTAACTATGGCTACACCTTC. As protein: CASTREGWANYGYTF.

This clonotype was seen more than once but under ten times. This chain joins TRBV12-3 or TRBV12-4 and TRBJ2-7, with D perhaps matching TRBD2 (6 bases). Trimming stripped 6 bases from V and 1 base from J, with 13 bases between. The CDR3 runs to 14 residues. The CDR3: CASRPDGLSYEQYF. CDR3 sequence (DNA): TGTGCCAGCAGACCAGATGGACTATCCTACGAGCAGTACTTC.

This clonotype was found many times. The rearrangement links TRBV7-9 to TRBJ2-5, with 7 bases lining up with TRBD1. The germline CDR1 and CDR2 sequences are SEHNR and FQNEAQ (reference sequence). V shed 4 bases and J 5 bases; nucleotides not matched to a gene: 7. This CDR3 has 14 amino acids. Here the CDR3 DNA reads TGTGCCAGCAGCTCAACAGGGGCGAGGGAGACCCAGTACTTC. This gives the protein CASSSTGARETQYF.

The rearrangement joins TRBV7-6 to TRBJ1-5, with 9 positions matching TRBD1. Trimming took 5 bases from V and 7 from J; bases not matched to a gene: 12. The CDR3 loop spans 16 amino acids. Germline lookup yields CDR1 SGHVS and CDR2 FNYEAQ. CDR3 loop: CASSAHPGQGLQPQHF. The CDR3 DNA is TGTGCCAGCAGCGCGCACCCGGGACAGGGTCTCCAGCCCCAGCATTTT.

The rearrangement joins TRBV2 to TRBJ1-1, with D maybe TRBD1 (6 bases). The CDR3 is 13 amino acids. Germline assignment: CDR1 SNHLY and CDR2 FYNNEI. Trimming removed 6 bases from V and 3 bases from J, with 11 bases in between. The chain's CDR3 is CASRRGAYTEAFF. The CDR3 nucleotides are TGTGCCAGCAGGCGGGGGGCATACACTGAAGCTTTCTTT.

The V gene is TRBV12-3 or TRBV12-4, the J gene TRBJ2-5, with a weak D call TRBD2 (6 bases). The length of the CDR3 is 16 residues. The V and J ends lost 6 bases and 0 bases respectively, with 17 bases between them. CDR3 amino acids: CASRKRGKRYQETQYF. CDR3 DNA sequence: TGTGCCAGCAGAAAACGGGGGAAGAGATACCAAGAGACCCAGTACTTC.

This clonotype was detected only once. V usage is TRBV6-1 and J usage is TRBJ2-6, with 8 bases fitting TRBD1. Per germline, CDR1 MNHNS and CDR2 SASEGT. CDR3 length equals 16 residues. V lost 5 bases to trimming and J lost 0 bases; unmatched junction nucleotides: 3. CDR3 in amino acids: CASSPDRGSGANVLTF. The CDR3 nucleotides read TGTGCCAGCAGTCCTGACAGGGGCTCTGGGGCCAACGTCCTGACTTTC.

A few counts support this clonotype. The genes are TRBV7-6 and TRBJ1-3; the match to TRBD1 covers 8 bases. J lost 3 bases, V lost 3 bases, and 7 bases had no gene match. Germline V gene data show CDR1 as SGHVS and CDR2 as FNYEAQ. The CDR3 sequence is 16 residues long. The CDR3 protein is CASSLDRVGLGNTIYF. In DNA form, the CDR3 reads TGTGCCAGCAGCTTGGACAGGGTTGGACTTGGAAACACCATATATTTT.

This clonotype was detected ten times or more. The chain joins TRBV7-9 to TRBJ1-2; no definite D call. The CDR3 runs 11 residues. V was shortened by 6 bases and J by 8 bases, with 10 bases between the two germline ends. Germline V gene data show CDR1 as SEHNR and CDR2 as FQNEAQ (reference sequence). In DNA, the CDR3 is TGTGCCAGCAGTCGGATGGGAGGCTACACCTTC. The encoded protein is CASSRMGGYTF.

This clonotype was recorded only once. In nucleotides, the CDR3 is TGCAGCGTTGTCAGGGGCGAAGAGACCCAGTACTTC. The encoded protein is CSVVRGEETQYF. This rearrangement joins TRBV29-1 to TRBJ2-5, with D tentatively TRBD1 (6 bases). The germline V gene has CDR1 SQVTM and CDR2 ANQGSEA. Trimming pared 4 bases from V and 3 bases from J, leaving 9 bases between. The CDR3 is made up of 12 amino acids.

This clonotype came up a few times. The CDR3 DNA reads as TGTGCCAGCAGGGCGGGAAGGAACACTGAAGCTTTCTTT. Residues: CASRAGRNTEAFF. This chain connects TRBV2 to TRBJ1-1; D unresolved. The CDR3 contains 13 residues. CDR1 is SNHLY, CDR2 FYNNEI, per germline. V was shortened by 6 bases and J by 1 base, with 9 bases between the two germline ends.

The J gene is TRBJ2-7, the V gene TRBV6-5; 9 bases map to TRBD2. V shed 0 bases, J shed 7 bases, and the junction held 4 bases outside the gene matches. The germline gives CDR1 MNHEY, CDR2 SVGAGI. The CDR3 runs to 14 residues. The CDR3 DNA follows: TGTGCCAGCAGTTACTCGATTCTAGCGGGGGAGCAGTACTTC. It specifies CASSYSILAGEQYF.

This clonotype was seen more than once but under ten times. The chain employs TRBV20-1 and TRBJ1-1; 7 positions match TRBD1. The V segment lost 6 bases and the J segment 4 bases; nucleotides outside the gene matches: 5. The CDR3 spans 12 residues. CDR1 and CDR2 (germline): DFQATT, SNEGSKA (reference sequence). CDR3 protein: CSARQGFTEAFF. The CDR3 nucleotides are TGCAGTGCGAGACAGGGTTTCACTGAAGCTTTCTTT.

In its sample, this clonotype was seen a few times. This sequence joins TRBV6-1 and TRBJ2-5, with TRBD2 matching over 10 bases. V was pared by 0 bases and J by 5 bases, with 6 bases of the junction left unmatched. Germline V gene sequence: CDR1 MNHNS, CDR2 SASEGT. This CDR3 comprises 16 residues. The CDR3 sequence is CASSEALNSGRETQYF. CDR3 nucleotide sequence: TGTGCCAGCAGTGAAGCGCTTAATAGCGGGAGGGAGACCCAGTACTTC.